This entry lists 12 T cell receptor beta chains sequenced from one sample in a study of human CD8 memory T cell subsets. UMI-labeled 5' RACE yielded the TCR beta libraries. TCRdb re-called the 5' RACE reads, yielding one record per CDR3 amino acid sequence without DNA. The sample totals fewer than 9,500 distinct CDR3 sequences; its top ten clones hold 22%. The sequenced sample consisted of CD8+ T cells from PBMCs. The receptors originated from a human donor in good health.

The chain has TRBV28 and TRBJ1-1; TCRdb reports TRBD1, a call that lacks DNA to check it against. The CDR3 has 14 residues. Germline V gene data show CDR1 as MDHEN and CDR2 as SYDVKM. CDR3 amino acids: CASSPDRGNTEAFF.

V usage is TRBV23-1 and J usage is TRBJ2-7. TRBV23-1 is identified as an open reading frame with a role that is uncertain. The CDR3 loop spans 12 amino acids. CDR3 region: CARVRNWYEQYF.

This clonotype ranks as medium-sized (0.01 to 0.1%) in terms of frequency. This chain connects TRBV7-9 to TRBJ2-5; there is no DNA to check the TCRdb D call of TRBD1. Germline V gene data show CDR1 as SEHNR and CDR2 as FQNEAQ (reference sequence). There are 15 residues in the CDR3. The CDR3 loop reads CASSPTGTPQETQYF.

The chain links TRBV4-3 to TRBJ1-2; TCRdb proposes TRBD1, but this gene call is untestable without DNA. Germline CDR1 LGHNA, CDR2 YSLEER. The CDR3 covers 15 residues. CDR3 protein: CASSQEVTGTFGYTF.

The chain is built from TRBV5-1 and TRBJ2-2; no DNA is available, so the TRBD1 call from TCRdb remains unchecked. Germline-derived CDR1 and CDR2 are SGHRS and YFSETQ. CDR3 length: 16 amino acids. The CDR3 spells CASSLAGTGNTGELFF.

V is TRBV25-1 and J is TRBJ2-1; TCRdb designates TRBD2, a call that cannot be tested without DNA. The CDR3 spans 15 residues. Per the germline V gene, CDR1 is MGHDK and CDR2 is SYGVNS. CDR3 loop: CASSEAGGGYNEQFF.

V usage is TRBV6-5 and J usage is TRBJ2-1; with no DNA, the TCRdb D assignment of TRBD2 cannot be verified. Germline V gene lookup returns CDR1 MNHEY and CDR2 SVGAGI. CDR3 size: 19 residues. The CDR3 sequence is CASSYSAPWTSGGRNEQFF.

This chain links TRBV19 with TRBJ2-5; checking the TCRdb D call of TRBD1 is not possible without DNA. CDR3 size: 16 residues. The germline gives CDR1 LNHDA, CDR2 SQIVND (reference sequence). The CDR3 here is CASSMMTAGVGETQYF.

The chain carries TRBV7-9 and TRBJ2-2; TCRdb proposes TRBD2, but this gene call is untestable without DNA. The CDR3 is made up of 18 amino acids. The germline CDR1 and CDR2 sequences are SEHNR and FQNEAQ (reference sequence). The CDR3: CASRYPFGERGNTGELFF.

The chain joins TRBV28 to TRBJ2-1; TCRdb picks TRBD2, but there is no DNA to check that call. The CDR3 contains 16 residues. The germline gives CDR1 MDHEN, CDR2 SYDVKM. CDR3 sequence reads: CASSRPGLGGDNEQFF.

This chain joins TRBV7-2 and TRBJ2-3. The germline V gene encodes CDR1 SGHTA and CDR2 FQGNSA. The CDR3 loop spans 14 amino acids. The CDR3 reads CASSFSGPTDTQYF.

CDR3 amino acids: CASSYGTAYEQYF. This chain joins TRBV12-3 or TRBV12-4 and TRBJ2-7. CDR3 length equals 13 residues.